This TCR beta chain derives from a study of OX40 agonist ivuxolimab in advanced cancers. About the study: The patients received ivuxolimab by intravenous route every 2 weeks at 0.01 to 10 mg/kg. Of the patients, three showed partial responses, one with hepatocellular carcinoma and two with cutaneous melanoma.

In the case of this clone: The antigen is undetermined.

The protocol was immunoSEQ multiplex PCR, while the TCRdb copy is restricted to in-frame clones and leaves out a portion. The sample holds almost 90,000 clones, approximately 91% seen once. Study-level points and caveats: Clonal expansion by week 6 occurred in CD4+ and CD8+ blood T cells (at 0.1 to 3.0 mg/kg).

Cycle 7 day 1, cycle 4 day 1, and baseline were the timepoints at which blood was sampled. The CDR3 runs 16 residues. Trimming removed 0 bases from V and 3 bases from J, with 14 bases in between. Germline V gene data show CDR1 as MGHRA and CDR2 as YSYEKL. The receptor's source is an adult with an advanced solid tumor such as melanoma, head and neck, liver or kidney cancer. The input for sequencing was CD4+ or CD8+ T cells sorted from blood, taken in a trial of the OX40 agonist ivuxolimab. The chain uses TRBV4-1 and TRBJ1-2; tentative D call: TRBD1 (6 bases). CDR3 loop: CASSQDNRAPDYGYTF. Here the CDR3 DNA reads TGCGCCAGCAGCCAAGATAACAGGGCGCCCGACTATGGCTACACCTTC.